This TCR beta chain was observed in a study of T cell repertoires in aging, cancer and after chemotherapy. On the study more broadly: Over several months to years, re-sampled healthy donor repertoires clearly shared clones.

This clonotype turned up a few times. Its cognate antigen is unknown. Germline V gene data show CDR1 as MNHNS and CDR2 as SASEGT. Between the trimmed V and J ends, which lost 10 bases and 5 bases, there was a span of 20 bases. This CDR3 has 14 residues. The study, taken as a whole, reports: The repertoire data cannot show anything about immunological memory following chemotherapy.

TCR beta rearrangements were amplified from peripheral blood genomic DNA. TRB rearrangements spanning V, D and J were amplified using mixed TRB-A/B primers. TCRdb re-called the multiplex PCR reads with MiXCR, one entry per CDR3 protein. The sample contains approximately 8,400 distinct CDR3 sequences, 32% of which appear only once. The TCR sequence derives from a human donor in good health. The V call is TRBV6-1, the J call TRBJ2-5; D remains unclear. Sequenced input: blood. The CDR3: CATKDDTNRETQYF. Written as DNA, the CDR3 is TGTGCCACCAAAGATGACACGAACCGGGAGACCCAGTACTTC.